This TCR beta chain was identified in a study of CD8 T cells in ankylosing spondylitis. Whole-study findings and limits: Roughly eight highly homologous variants made up a TCR beta motif that seemed to typify ankylosing spondylitis blood. The clones that were linked to disease were reported to be significantly enriched in matched synovial fluid samples from ankylosing spondylitis patients. Some of the motif variants had earlier been found in reactive arthritis patients' fluid and blood.

In regard to this clonotype: Antigen: not known.

Researchers built TCR beta libraries using quantitative 5'-RACE with molecular barcodes. TCRdb redid the calling of the 5' RACE reads with MiXCR, one entry per CDR3 protein. In the table there are about 360,000 distinct CDR3 sequences, under 15% of which are singletons. The CDR3 spans 16 residues. J lost 9 bases, V lost 0 bases, and 12 bases had no gene match. Germline CDR1 reads SGHRS; CDR2 reads YFSETQ. The sequence came from a male donor with ankylosing spondylitis or in good health (not recorded which). The chain recombines TRBV5-1 with TRBJ2-1; 7 bases align to TRBD2. Sequencing was done on a sample of blood, either unsorted or a sorted T cell fraction (not recorded which). CDR3: CASSLGPGGTGGEQFF. CDR3 nucleotide sequence: TGCGCCAGCAGCTTGGGTCCGGGAGGTACCGGGGGTGAGCAGTTCTTC.